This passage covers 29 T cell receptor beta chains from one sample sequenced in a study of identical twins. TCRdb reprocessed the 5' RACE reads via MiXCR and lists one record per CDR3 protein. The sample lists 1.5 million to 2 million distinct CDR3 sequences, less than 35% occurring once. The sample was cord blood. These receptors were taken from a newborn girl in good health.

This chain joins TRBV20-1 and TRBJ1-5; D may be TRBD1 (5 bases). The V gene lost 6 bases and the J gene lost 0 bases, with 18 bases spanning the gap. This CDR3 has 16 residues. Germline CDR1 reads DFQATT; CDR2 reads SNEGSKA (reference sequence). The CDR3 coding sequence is TGCAGTGCACTTGCCGGGACCTTAAATAGCAATCAGCCCCAGCATTTT. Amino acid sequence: CSALAGTLNSNQPQHF.

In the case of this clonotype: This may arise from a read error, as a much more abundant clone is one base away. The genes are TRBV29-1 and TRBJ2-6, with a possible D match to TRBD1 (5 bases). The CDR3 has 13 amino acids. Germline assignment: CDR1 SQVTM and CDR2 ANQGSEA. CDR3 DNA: TGCAGCGTTGCCAAGACTGGGGCCAACGTCCCGACTTTC. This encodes CSVAKTGANVPTF.

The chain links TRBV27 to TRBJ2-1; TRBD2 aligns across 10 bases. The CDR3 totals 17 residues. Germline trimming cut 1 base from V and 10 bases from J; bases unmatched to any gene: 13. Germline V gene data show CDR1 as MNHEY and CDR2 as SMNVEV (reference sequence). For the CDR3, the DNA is TGTGCCAGCAGTTTATACCCTAGCGGGAGACTTAGTTACGAGCAGTTCTTC. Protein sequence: CASSLYPSGRLSYEQFF.

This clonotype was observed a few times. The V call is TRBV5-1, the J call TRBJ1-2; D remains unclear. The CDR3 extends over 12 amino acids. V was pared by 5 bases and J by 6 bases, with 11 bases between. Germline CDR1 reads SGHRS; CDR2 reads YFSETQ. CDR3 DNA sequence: TGCGCCAGCAGTTATTCCTTCCATGGCTACACCTTC. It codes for CASSYSFHGYTF. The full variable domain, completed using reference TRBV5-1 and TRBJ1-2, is KAGVTQTPRYLIKTRGQQVTLSCSPISGHRSVSWYQQTPGQGLQFLFEYFSETQRNKGNFPGRFSGRQFSNSRSEMNVSTLELGDSALYLCASSYSFHGYTFGSGTRLTVV.

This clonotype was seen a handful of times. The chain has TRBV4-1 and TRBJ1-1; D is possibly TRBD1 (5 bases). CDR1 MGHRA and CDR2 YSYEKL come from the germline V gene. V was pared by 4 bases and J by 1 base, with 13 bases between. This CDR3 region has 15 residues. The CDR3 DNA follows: TGCGCCAGCAGCCTGGAGGGTAGGGGGAACACTGAAGCTTTCTTT. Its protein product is CASSLEGRGNTEAFF.

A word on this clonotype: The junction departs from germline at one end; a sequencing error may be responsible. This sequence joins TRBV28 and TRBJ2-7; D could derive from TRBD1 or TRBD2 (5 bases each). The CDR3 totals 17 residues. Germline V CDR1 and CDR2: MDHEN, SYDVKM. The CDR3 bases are TGTGCCAGCAGTATATGGGGGACCAGAGAAGCTAACTACGAGCAGTACTTC. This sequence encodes CASSIWGTREANYEQYF.

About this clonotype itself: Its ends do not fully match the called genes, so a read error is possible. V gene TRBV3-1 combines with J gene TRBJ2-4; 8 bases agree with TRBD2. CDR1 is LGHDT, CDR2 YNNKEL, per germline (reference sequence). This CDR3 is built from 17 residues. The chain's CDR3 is CASSLLPGGLAKSIQYF. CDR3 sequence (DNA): TGTGCCAGCAGCCTCCTCCCGGGGGGGTTAGCCAAAAGCATTCAGTACTTC.

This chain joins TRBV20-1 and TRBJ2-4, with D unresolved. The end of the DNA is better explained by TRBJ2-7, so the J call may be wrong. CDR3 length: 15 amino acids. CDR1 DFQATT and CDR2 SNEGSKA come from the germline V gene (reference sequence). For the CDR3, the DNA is TGCAGTGCTCCGAGCGTTGGCAGGAGTCCCTGCGAGCAGTACTTC. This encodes CSAPSVGRSPCEQYF.

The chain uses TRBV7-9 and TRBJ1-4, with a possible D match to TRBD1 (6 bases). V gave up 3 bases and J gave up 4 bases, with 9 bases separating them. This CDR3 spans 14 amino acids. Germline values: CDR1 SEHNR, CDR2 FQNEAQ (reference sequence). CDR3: CASSFHRDNEKLFF. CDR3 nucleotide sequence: TGTGCCAGCAGCTTTCACAGGGATAATGAAAAACTGTTTTTT.

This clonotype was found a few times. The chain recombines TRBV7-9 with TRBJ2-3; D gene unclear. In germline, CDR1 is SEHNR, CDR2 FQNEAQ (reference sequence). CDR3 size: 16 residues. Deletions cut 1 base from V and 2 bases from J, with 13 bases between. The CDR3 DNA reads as TGTGCCAGCAGCTTAGGTCTCTCCTCATACACAGATACGCAGTATTTT. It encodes CASSLGLSSYTDTQYF.

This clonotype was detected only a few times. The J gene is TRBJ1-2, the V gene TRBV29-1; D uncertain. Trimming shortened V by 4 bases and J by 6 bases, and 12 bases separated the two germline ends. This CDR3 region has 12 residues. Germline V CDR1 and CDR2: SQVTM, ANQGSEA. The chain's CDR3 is CSVVWGRNGYTF. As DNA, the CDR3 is TGCAGCGTTGTCTGGGGTCGCAATGGCTACACCTTC.

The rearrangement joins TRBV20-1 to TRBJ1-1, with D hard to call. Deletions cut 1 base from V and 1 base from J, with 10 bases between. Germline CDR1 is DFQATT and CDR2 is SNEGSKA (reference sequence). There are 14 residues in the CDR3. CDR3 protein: CSARVIGPNTEAFF. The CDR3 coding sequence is TGCAGTGCTAGAGTGATTGGTCCGAACACTGAAGCTTTCTTT.

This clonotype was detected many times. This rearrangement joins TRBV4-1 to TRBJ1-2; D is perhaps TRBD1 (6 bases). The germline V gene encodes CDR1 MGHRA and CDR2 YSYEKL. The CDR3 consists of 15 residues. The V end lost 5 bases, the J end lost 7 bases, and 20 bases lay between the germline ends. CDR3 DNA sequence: TGCGCCAGCAGCACAATAGCACCAAAGGGGGGTGGCTACACCTTC. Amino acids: CASSTIAPKGGGYTF.

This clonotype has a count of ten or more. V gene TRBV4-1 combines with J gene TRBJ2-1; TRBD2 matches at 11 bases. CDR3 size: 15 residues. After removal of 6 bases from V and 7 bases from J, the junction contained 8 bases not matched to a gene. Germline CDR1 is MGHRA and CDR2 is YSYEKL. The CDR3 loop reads CASRQTSGSRNEQFF. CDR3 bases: TGCGCCAGCAGACAAACTAGCGGGAGTCGGAATGAGCAGTTCTTC.

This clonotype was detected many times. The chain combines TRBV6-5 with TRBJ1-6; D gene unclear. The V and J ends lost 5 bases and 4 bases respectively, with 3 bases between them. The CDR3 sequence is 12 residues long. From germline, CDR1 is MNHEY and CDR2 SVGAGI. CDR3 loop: CASSGYNSPLHF. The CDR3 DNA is TGTGCCAGCAGTGGGTATAATTCACCCCTCCACTTT.

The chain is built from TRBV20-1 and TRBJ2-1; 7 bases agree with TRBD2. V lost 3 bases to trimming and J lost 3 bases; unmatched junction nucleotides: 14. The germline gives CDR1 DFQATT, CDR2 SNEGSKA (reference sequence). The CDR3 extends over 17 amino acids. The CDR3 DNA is TGCAGTGCTAGGGGGGGACTACCACTCAAGGGCTACAATGAGCAGTTCTTC. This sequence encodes CSARGGLPLKGYNEQFF.

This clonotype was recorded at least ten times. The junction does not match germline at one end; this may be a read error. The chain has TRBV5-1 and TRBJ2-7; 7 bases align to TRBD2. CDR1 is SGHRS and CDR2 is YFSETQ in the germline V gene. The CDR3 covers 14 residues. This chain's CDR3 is CASSPSSGSYEQYF. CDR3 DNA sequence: TGTGCCAGCAGCCCCTCTAGCGGCTCCTACGAGCAGTACTTC.

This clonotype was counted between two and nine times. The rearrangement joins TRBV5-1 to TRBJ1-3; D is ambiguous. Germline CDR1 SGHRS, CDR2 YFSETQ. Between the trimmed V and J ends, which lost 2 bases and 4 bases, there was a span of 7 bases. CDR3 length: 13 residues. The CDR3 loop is CASSFDSGNTIYF. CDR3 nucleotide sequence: TGCGCCAGCAGCTTTGATTCCGGAAACACCATATATTTT.

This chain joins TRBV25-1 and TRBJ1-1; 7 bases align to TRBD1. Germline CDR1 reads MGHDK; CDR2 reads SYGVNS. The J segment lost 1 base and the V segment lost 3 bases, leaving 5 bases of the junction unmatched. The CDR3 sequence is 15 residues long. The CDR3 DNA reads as TGTGCCAGCAGTGAGGAGGGGGCGGGGAACACTGAAGCTTTCTTT. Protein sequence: CASSEEGAGNTEAFF.

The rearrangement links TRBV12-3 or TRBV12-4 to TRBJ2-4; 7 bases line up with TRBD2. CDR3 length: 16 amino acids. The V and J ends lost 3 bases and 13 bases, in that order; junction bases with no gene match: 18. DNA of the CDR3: TGTGCCAGCAGTTTTCCCGGGCAGCGGGGATTGTTTGAGCAGTACTTC. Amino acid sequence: CASSFPGQRGLFEQYF.

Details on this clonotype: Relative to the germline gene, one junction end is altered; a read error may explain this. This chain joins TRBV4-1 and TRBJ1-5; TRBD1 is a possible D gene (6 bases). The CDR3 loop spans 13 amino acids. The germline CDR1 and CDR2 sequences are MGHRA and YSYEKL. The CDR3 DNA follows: TGCGCCAGCAGCCACAGGGGCAATCAGCCCCGGCATTTT. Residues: CASSHRGNQPRHF.

The CDR3 region has the DNA TGTGCCAGCAGTGACCGGGTAGCGGGGGGGCCTTTCACCGGGGAGCTGTTTTTT. This codes for CASSDRVAGGPFTGELFF. This chain links TRBV25-1 with TRBJ2-2; 11 nucleotides match TRBD2. CDR1 and CDR2 (germline): MGHDK, SYGVNS. The J segment lost 4 bases and the V segment lost 3 bases, leaving 10 bases of the junction unmatched. This CDR3 has 18 residues.

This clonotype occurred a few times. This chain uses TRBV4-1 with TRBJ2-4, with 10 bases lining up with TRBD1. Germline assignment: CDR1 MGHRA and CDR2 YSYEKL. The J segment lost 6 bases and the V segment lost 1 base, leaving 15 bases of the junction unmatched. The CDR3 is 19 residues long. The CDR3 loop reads CASSQAWVTGTGEGNIQYF. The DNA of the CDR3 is TGCGCCAGCAGCCAAGCATGGGTAACCGGGACAGGGGAAGGAAACATTCAGTACTTC.

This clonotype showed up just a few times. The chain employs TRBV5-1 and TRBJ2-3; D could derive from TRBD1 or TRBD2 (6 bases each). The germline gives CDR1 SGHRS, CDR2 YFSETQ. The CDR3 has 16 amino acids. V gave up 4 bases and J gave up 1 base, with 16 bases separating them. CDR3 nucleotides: TGCGCCAGCAGCATACTCACGGGGGCTGGCACAGATACGCAGTATTTT. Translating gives CASSILTGAGTDTQYF.

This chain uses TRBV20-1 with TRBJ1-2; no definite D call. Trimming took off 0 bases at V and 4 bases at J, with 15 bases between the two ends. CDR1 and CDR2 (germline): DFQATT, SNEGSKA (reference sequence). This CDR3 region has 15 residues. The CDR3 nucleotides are TGCAGTGCTAGAGATCCCTTACAGAGAAGCTATGGCTACACCTTC. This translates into CSARDPLQRSYGYTF.

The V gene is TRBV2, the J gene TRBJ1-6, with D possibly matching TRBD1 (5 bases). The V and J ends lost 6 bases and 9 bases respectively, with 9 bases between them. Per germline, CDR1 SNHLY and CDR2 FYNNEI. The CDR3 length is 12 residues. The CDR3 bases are TGTGCCAGCAGAGGGGAGGCTTCACCCCTCCACTTT. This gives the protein CASRGEASPLHF.

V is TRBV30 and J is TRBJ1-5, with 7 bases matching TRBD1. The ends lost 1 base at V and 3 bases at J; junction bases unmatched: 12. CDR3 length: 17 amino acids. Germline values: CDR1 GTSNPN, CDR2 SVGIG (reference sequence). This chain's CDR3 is CAWSALATTGPNQPQHF. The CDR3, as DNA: TGTGCCTGGAGTGCCCTCGCCACGACAGGGCCCAATCAGCCCCAGCATTTT.

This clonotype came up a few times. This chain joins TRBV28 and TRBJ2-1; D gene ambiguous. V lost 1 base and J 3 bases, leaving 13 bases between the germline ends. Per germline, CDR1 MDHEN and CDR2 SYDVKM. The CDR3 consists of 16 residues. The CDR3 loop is CASSLYRARIYNEQFF. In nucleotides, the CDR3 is TGTGCCAGCAGTTTATATCGGGCTCGAATCTACAATGAGCAGTTCTTC.

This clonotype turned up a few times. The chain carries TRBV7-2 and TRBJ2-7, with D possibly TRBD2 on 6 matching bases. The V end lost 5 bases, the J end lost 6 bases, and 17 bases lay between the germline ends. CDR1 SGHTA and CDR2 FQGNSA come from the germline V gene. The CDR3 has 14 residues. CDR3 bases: TGTGCCAGCAGCCCAGAGATCCTAGCGCCCGAGCAGTACTTC. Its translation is CASSPEILAPEQYF.